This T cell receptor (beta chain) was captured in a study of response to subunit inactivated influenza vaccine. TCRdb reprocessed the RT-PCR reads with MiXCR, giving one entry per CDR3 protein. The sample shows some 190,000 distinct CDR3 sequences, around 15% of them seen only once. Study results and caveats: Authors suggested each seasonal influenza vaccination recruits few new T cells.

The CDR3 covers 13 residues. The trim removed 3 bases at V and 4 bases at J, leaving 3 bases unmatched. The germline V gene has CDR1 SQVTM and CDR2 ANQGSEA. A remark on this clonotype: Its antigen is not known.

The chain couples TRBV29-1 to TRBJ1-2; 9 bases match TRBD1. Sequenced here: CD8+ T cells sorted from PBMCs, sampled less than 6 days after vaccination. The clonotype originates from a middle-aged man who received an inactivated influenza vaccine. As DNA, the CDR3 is TGCAGCGTTGAGATGGACAGGGGCTATGGCTACACCTTC. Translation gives CSVEMDRGYGYTF.